The rows below give T cell receptor beta chains drawn from one sample of a study of T cells in Graves' hyperthyroidism and ophthalmopathy. Each CDR3 protein is one row after TCRdb ran MiXCR on the multiplex PCR reads. Of some 500,000 distinct CDR3 sequences detected, around 15% appear once; the ten largest clones hold 17%. The sequenced sample was blood. The source is a woman between 18 and 30 years old with Graves' hyperthyroidism. Both conserved end residues are part of each CDR3. A D gene is named only where the DNA matches it firmly. The listing skips clone size in some rows; elsewhere it reads once, few, many or a size class.

>TRBD2|many|14|TRBJ2-3|TRBV12-3/TRBV12-4
CASRMERELPTQYF
TGTGCCAGCAGGATGGAGCGGGAGTTGCCTACGCAGTATTTT
>-|few|13|TRBJ2-5|TRBV7-3
CASSRTHQETQYF
TGTGCCAGCAGCCGGACTCACCAAGAGACCCAGTACTTC
>TRBD1|few|15|TRBJ1-2|TRBV20-1
CSASPGTGGGYGYTF
TGCAGTGCAAGCCCCGGGACAGGGGGAGGTTATGGCTACACCTTC
>-|many|15|TRBJ2-5|TRBV24-1
CATSDPKTGTGTQYF
TGTGCCACCAGTGACCCGAAAACAGGGACGGGGACCCAGTACTTC
>TRBD1|many|15|TRBJ2-5|TRBV6-1
CASREPGQVQETQYF
TGTGCCAGCAGAGAACCGGGACAGGTCCAAGAGACCCAGTACTTC
>-|many|16|TRBJ1-4|TRBV3-1
CASSQGSATNIEKLFF
TGTGCCAGCAGCCAAGGATCCGCAACAAACATTGAAAAACTGTTTTTT
>-|few|19|TRBJ1-2|TRBV3-1
CASSSSAPSTRLPNYGYTF
TGTGCCAGCAGCTCCTCAGCTCCCTCAACCAGACTTCCTAACTATGGCTACACCTTC
>TRBD2|many|13|TRBJ2-3|TRBV6-1
CATLAGVSDTQYF
TGTGCCACCTTAGCGGGAGTTTCAGATACGCAGTATTTT
>TRBD1|many|15|TRBJ1-2|TRBV18
CASSPNRDSRYGYTF
TGTGCCAGCTCACCCAACCGGGACAGTAGATATGGCTACACCTTC
>-|many|15|TRBJ2-5|TRBV18
CASSPPGTPAETQYF
TGTGCCAGCTCACCGCCCGGGACGCCGGCCGAGACCCAGTACTTC
>-|-|13|TRBJ2-3|TRBV20-1
CSAAREFADTQYF
TGCAGTGCTGCCCGGGAGTTCGCAGATACGCAGTATTTT
>TRBD2|many|16|TRBJ2-2|TRBV7-9
CASSFSGIANTGELFF
TGTGCCAGCAGCTTTAGCGGGATTGCGAACACCGGGGAGCTGTTTTTT
>-|few|15|TRBJ1-1|TRBV19
CASSKTPGGNTEALF
TGTGCCAGTAGTAAGACTCCGGGGGGGAACACTGAAGCTCTCTTT
>TRBD2|-|15|TRBJ2-3|TRBV20-1
CSAAGVGWGERTQYF
TGCAGTGCCGCGGGAGTCGGGTGGGGGGAGAGGACGCAGTATTTT
>-|few|15|TRBJ2-3|TRBV6-4
CASSARLSSTDTQYF
TGTGCCAGCAGCGCAAGACTGTCTAGCACAGATACGCAGTATTTT
>TRBD1|few|13|TRBJ1-5|TRBV29-1
CSSSQGVNQPQHF
TGCAGCTCCTCACAGGGGGTCAATCAGCCCCAGCATTTT
>TRBD1|many|15|TRBJ2-3|TRBV7-8
CASSLLVETGATVYF
TGTGCCAGCAGCTTATTGGTGGAGACAGGGGCAACGGTGTATTTT
>-|few|15|TRBJ1-5|TRBV30
CAWSETGTRNQPQHF
TGTGCCTGGAGTGAGACTGGGACGCGGAATCAGCCCCAGCATTTT
>-|-|16|TRBJ2-2|TRBV15
CATSTSGLGVRGELFF
TGTGCCACCAGCACGAGTGGGTTGGGAGTCCGTGGGGAGCTGTTTTTT
>-|many|18|TRBJ2-1|TRBV18
CASSPPSGGGPSYNEQFF
TGTGCCAGCTCACCACCCAGCGGAGGAGGTCCCTCCTACAATGAGCAGTTCTTC
>-|-|16|TRBJ1-2|TRBV18
CASSPTSPGFWYGYTF
TGTGCCAGCTCACCTACTTCCCCGGGGTTTTGGTATGGCTACACCTTC
>-|-|13|TRBJ2-7|TRBV28
CTSSPYSTYEQYF
TGTACCAGCAGTCCTTACTCAACCTACGAGCAGTACTTC
>TRBD2|-|15|TRBJ2-3|TRBV7-6
CASSRNGGSTDTQYF
TGTGCCAGCAGTCGGAACGGGGGGAGCACAGATACGCAGTATTTT
>TRBD1|many|16|TRBJ1-2|TRBV28
CASSSWTGGGDYGYTF
TGTGCCAGCAGTTCCTGGACAGGGGGCGGCGACTATGGCTACACCTTC
>-|many|12|TRBJ2-5|TRBV29-1
CSVEGARETQYF
TGCAGCGTTGAGGGGGCTCGGGAGACCCAGTACTTC
>TRBD2|-|15|TRBJ2-1|TRBV12-5
CASGLGSGINNEQFF
TGTGCTAGTGGTTTGGGGAGCGGGATAAACAATGAGCAGTTCTTC